This TCR beta chain was retrieved from a study of cytomegalovirus exposure and HLA in healthy donors. V was trimmed by 1 base and J by 3 bases, leaving 25 bases between them. Germline CDR1 reads GTSNPN; CDR2 reads SVGIG (reference sequence). This CDR3 is 19 amino acids long. 13 Jbeta primers and 60 Vbeta primers were used for the PCR. Measured with immunoSEQ multiplex PCR; TCRdb has only the in-frame clones, and not every one. The sample lists under 150,000 clones; 76% were seen once. The sample was PBMCs. The source is a young man in good health and CMV-seronegative. This chain links TRBV30 with TRBJ2-4, with a weak D call TRBD1 (5 bases). CDR3 in DNA: TGTGCCTGGAGTGGGGTTGTGGCTGGGTACATTAGGGGCAAAAACATTCAGTACTTC. It yields the protein CAWSGVVAGYIRGKNIQYF.